This T cell receptor (beta chain) was captured by sequencing in a study of blood T cell repertoires in COVID-19. The wider study: Sample material is recorded as cDNA or gDNA derived from T cells, B-cell-depleted T cells, or PBMCs.

Authors' data handling: Reference gene primers were amplified, and this amplification served to estimate nucleated cell counts. Using immunoSEQ multiplex PCR, the repertoire was profiled, and TCRdb retains in-frame clones only, with some absent. V, J and clone size were drawn from that table, and D and trimming were deduced from the DNA. The sample has around 70,000 clones; roughly nine tenths are singletons. This clone was observed once. The receptor comes from a man aged 50-60 years with acute or convalescent COVID-19. The sequenced sample was peripheral blood.

CDR3 in DNA: TGTGCCAGCAGTCAAAGGGGGAGTACAGATACGCAGTATTTT. It specifies CASSQRGSTDTQYF. V is TRBV27 and J is TRBJ2-3; D might be TRBD1 (6 bases). This CDR3 comprises 14 residues. V dropped 5 bases and J dropped 3 bases, with 12 bases sitting between them. Germline CDR1 and CDR2: MNHEY and SMNVEV (reference sequence).